This T cell receptor (beta chain) was observed in a study of blood T cells in healthy people across ages. Worth noting for this clonotype: The antigen remains undetermined.

Germline lookup yields CDR1 LNHNV and CDR2 YYDKDF (reference sequence). V was shortened by 0 bases and J by 5 bases, with 17 bases between the two germline ends. This CDR3 comprises 16 residues. Overall study findings and caveats: Total diversity from one million sequenced T cells was likely underestimated.

Through a sample-barcoded 5' primer and a J-beta primer mix, a second PCR was run for about 6 to 11 cycles. TCRdb processed the 5' RACE reads anew with MiXCR; each CDR3 protein has one entry. This sample yields about 760,000 distinct CDR3 sequences, of which about 56% are seen a single time; roughly 25% belongs to the top ten. The chain couples TRBV15 to TRBJ2-7, with D perhaps matching TRBD2 (5 bases). The receptor's source is a man in his forties or fifties in good health. Sequenced sample: blood. This CDR3 is CATSRDREIVSHEQYF. CDR3 nucleotide sequence: TGTGCCACCAGCAGAGATCGGGAAATAGTATCCCACGAGCAGTACTTC.